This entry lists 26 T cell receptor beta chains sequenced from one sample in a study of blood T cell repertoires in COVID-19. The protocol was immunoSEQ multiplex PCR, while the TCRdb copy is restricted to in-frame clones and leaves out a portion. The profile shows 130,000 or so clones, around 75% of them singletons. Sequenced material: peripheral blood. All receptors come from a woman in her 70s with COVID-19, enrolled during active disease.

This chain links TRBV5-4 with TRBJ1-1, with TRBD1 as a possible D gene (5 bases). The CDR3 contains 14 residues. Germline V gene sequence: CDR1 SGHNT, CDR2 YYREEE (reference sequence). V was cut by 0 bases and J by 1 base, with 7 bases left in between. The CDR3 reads CASSLVGGNTEAFF. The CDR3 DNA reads TGTGCCAGCAGCTTGGTCGGGGGGAACACTGAAGCTTTCTTT. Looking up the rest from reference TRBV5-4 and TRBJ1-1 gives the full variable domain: ETGVTQSPTHLIKTRGQQVTLRCSSQSGHNTVSWYQQALGQGPQFIFQYYREEENGRGNFPPRFSGLQFPNYSSELNVNALELDDSALYLCASSLVGGNTEAFFGQGTRLTVV.

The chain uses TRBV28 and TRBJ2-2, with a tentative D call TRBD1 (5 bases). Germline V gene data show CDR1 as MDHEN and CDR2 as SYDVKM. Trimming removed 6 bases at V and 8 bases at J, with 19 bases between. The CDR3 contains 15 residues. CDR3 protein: CASSSPRGFFGELFF. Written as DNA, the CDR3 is TGTGCCAGCAGCTCTCCTAGGGGATTCTTTGGGGAGCTGTTTTTT. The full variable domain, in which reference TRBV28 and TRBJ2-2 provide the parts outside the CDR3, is DVKVTQSSRYLVKRTGEKVFLECVQDMDHENMFWYRQDPGLGLRLIYFSYDVKMKEKGDIPEGYSVSREKKERFSLILESASTNQTSMYLCASSSPRGFFGELFFGEGSRLTVL.

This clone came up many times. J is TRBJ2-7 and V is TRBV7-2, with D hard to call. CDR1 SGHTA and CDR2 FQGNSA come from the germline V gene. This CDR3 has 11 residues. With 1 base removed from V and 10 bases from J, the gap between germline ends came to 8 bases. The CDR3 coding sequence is TGTGCCAGCAGCTTAGGAGGCCCCCAGTACTTC. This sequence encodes CASSLGGPQYF. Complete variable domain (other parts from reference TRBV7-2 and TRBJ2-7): GAGVSQSPSNKVTEKGKDVELRCDPISGHTALYWYRQSLGQGLEFLIYFQGNSAPDKSGLPSDRFSAERTGGSVSTLTIQRTQQEDSAVYLCASSLGGPQYFGPGTRLTVT.

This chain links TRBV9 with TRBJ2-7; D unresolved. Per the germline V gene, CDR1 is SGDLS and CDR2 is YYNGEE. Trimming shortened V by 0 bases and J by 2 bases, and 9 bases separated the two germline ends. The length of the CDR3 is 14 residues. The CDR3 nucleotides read TGTGCCAGCAGCGTAGGAGGCCCGCCCTACGAGCAGTACTTC. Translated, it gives CASSVGGPPYEQYF.

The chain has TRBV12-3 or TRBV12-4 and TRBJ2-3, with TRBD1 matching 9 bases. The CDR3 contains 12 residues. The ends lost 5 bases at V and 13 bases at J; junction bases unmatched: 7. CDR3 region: CASSTTGGEEYF. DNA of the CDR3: TGTGCCAGCAGTACTACAGGGGGCGAGGAGTATTTT.

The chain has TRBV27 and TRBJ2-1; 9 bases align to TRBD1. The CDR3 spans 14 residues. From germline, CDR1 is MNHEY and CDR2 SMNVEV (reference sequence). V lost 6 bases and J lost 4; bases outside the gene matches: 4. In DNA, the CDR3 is TGTGCCAGCAGGACAGGGGGGGAGTACAATGAGCAGTTCTTC. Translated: CASRTGGEYNEQFF.

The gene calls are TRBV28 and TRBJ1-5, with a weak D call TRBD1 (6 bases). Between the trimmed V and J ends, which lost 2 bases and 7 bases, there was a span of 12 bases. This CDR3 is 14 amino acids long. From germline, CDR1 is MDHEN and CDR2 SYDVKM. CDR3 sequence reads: CASSLGGARQPQHF. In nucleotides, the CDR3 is TGTGCCAGCAGTTTAGGGGGGGCAAGACAGCCCCAGCATTTT.

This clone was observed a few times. The CDR3 loop reads CASSLGIIRGKGSYEQYF. CDR3 coding DNA: TGTGCCAGCAGCTTGGGTATTATCAGGGGGAAGGGATCCTACGAGCAGTACTTC. The chain is built from TRBV5-6 and TRBJ2-7, with 7 bases lining up with TRBD1. The V gene's germline CDR1 is SGHDT and CDR2 YYEEEE. The J segment lost 1 base and the V segment lost 0 bases, leaving 13 bases of the junction unmatched. The CDR3 extends over 18 amino acids. The full variable domain, completed using reference TRBV5-6 and TRBJ2-7, is DAGVTQSPTHLIKTRGQQVTLRCSPKSGHDTVSWYQQALGQGPQFIFQYYEEEERQRGNFPDRFSGHQFPNYSSELNVNALLLGDSALYLCASSLGIIRGKGSYEQYFGPGTRLTVT.

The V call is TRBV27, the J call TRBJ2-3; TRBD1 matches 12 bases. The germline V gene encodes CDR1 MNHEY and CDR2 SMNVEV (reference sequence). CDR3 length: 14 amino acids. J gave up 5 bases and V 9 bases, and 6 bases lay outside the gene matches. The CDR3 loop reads CASRDRGQGDTQYF. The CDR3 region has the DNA TGTGCCAGTAGGGACAGGGGGCAGGGAGATACGCAGTATTTT.

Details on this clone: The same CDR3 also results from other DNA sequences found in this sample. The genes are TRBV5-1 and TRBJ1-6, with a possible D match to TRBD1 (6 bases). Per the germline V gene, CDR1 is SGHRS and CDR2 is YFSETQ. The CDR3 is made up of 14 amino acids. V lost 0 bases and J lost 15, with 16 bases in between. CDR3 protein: CASSLDTGYPDLHF. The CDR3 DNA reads TGCGCCAGCAGCTTGGATACAGGGTATCCAGACCTCCACTTT.

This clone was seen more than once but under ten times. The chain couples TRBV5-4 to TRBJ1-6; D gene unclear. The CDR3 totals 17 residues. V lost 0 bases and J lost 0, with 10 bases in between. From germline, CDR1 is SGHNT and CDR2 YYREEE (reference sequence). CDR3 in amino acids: CASSLERRGSYNSPLHF. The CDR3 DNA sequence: TGTGCCAGCAGCTTGGAGCGGCGAGGCTCCTATAATTCACCCCTCCACTTT.

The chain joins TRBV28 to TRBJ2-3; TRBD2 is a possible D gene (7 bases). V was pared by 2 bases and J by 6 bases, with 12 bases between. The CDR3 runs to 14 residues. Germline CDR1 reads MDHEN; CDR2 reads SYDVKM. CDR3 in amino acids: CASSLRGGADTQYF. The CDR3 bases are TGTGCCAGCAGTTTAAGGGGGGGGGCGGATACGCAGTATTTT.

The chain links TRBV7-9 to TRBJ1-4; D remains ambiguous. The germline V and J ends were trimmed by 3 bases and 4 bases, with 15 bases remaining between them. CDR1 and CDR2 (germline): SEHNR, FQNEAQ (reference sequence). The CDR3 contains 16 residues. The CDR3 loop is CASSFELGVGNEKLFF. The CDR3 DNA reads TGTGCCAGCAGCTTCGAATTGGGCGTGGGTAATGAAAAACTGTTTTTT.

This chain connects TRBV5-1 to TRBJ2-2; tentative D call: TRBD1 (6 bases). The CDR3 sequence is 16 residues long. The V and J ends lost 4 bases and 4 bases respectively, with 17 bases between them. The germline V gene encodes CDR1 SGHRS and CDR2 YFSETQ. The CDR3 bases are TGCGCCAGCAGCCGAGGGCACAGGGACACCACCGGGGAGCTGTTTTTT. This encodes CASSRGHRDTTGELFF.

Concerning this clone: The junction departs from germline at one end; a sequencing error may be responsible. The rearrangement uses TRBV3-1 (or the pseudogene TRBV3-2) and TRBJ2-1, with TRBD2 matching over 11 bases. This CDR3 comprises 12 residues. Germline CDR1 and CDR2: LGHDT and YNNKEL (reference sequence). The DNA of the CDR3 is TGTGCCAGCAGCCAACCTAGCGGGGGGCTCGTCTTC. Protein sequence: CASSQPSGGLVF.

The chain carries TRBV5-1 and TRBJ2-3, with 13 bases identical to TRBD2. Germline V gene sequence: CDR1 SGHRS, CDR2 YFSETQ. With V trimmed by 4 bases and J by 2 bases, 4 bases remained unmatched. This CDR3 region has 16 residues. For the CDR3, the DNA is TGCGCCAGCAGCACGGGACTAGCGGGGCCCACAGATACGCAGTATTTT. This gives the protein CASSTGLAGPTDTQYF.

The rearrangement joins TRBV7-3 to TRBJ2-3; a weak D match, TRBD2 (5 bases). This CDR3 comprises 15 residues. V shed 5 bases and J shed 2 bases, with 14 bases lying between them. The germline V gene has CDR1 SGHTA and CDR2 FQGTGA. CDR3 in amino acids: CASSVGVGVTDTQYF. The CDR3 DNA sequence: TGTGCCAGCAGCGTCGGGGTAGGCGTCACAGATACGCAGTATTTT.

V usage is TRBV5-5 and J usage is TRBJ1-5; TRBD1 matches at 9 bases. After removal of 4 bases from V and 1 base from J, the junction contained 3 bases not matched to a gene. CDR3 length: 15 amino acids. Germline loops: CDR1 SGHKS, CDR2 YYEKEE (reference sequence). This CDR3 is CASSRQGGSNQPQHF. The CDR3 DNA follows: TGTGCCAGCAGCCGACAGGGGGGGAGCAATCAGCCCCAGCATTTT.

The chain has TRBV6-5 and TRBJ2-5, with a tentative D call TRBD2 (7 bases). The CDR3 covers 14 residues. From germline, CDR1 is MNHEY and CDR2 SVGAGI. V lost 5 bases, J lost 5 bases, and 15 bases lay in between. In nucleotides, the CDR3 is TGTGCCAGCAGTCCTCGGGGGGCCGGGGAGACCCAGTACTTC. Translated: CASSPRGAGETQYF.

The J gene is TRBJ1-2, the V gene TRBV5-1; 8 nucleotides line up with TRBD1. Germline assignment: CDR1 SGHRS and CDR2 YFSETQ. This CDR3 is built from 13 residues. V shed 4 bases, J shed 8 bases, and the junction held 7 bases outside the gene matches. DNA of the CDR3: TGCGCCAGCAGCACCGGACAGGGAGGCGGCTACACCTTC. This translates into CASSTGQGGGYTF.

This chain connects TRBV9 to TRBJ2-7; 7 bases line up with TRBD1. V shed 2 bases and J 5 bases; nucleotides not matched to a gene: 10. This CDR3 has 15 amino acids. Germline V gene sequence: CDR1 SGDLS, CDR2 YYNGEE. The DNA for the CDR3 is TGTGCCAGCAGCGTGGGGACAGTAAGCCCCCACGAGCAGTACTTC. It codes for CASSVGTVSPHEQYF.

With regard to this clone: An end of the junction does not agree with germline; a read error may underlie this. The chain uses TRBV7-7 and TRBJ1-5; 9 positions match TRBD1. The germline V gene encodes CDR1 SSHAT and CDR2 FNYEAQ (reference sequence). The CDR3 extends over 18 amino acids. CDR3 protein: CASSSRDRVLYSNQPQHF. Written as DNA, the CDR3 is TGTGCTAGCAGCTCCCGGGACAGGGTGCTCTATAGCAATCAGCCCCAGCATTTT.

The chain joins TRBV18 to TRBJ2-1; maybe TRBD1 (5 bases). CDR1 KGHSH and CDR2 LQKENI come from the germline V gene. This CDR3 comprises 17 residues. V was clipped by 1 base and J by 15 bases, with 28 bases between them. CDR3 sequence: CASSPQAGLDWGNPGFF. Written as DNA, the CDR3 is TGTGCCAGCTCACCACAAGCAGGGCTCGACTGGGGTAACCCTGGGTTCTTC.

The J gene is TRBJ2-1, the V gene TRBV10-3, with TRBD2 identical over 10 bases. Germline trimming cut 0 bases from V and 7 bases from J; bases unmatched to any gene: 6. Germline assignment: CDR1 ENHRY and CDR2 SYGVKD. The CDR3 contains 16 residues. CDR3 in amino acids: CAISESLAGLRNEQFF. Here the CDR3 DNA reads TGTGCCATCAGTGAGTCACTAGCGGGGCTTCGGAATGAGCAGTTCTTC.

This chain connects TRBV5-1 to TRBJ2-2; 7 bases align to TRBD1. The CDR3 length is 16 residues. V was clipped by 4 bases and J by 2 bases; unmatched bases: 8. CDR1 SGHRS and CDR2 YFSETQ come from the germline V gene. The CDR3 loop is CASSLTGVTNTGELFF. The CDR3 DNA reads TGCGCCAGCAGCCTCACAGGGGTAACAAACACCGGGGAGCTGTTTTTT.

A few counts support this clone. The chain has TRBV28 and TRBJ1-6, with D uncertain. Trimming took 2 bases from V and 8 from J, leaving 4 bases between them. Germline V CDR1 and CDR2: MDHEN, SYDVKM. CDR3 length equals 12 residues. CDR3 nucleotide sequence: TGTGCCAGCAGTTTAGCGGATTCACCCCTCCACTTT. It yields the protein CASSLADSPLHF. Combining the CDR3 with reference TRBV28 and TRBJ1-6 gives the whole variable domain DVKVTQSSRYLVKRTGEKVFLECVQDMDHENMFWYRQDPGLGLRLIYFSYDVKMKEKGDIPEGYSVSREKKERFSLILESASTNQTSMYLCASSLADSPLHFGNGTRLTVT.